This TCR beta chain was identified in a study of T cells in tuberculosis. Across the whole study: In South Africa, adults with active tuberculosis were compared with IGRA-negative and latently infected IGRA-positive adolescents. Whole-study results and caveats: Smaller distances to GMM-specific TCRs suggested their expansion in active tuberculosis.

CDR1 and CDR2 (germline): SGDLS, YYNGEE. CDR3 size: 15 residues. After removal of 4 bases from V and 4 bases from J, the junction contained 9 bases not matched to a gene. As for this clone: Its antigen is unidentified.

The assay was immunoSEQ multiplex PCR, and TCRdb's table has in-frame clones only and misses some. Here the sample spans fewer than 30,000 clones, approximately 93% being singletons. The chain is built from TRBV9 and TRBJ2-5, with 8 bases aligning to TRBD1. The sequence was collected from a donor between 5 and 29 years old with latent tuberculosis or without tuberculosis infection. The source material was PBMCs. CDR3 region: CASSLHWTGRETQYF. In DNA form, the CDR3 reads TGTGCCAGCAGCCTACACTGGACAGGGCGAGAGACCCAGTACTTC.